The 22 T cell receptor beta chains below all came from one sample that was sequenced in a study of cytotoxic CD8 clonotypes in ibrutinib-treated CLL. Some clones are missing from TCRdb's copy, which holds only in-frame ones; the method was immunoSEQ multiplex PCR. Of 33,000 or so clones listed, roughly 49% are singletons. Sequences were derived from PBMCs, sampled before ibrutinib treatment. Receptors were obtained from a human donor with chronic lymphocytic leukemia.

The chain joins TRBV7-9 to TRBJ2-7, with D uncertain. Germline-derived CDR1 and CDR2 are SEHNR and FQNEAQ (reference sequence). The ends were cut back, 1 base at V and 4 bases at J, with 11 bases in the middle. CDR3 length: 14 residues. The CDR3 protein is CASSLDLSGYEQYF. In DNA, the CDR3 is TGTGCCAGCAGCTTAGATTTGTCTGGGTACGAGCAGTACTTC.

V gene TRBV14 combines with J gene TRBJ2-6; D ambiguous. The CDR3 spans 17 residues. CDR1 and CDR2 from the germline V gene are SGHDN and FVKESK. Deletions cut 0 bases from V and 0 bases from J, with 9 bases between. CDR3 amino acids: CASSQEGRYSGANVLTF. CDR3 in DNA: TGTGCCAGCAGCCAAGAGGGAAGGTACTCTGGGGCCAACGTCCTGACTTTC.

This chain links TRBV27 with TRBJ2-2; 7 bases are a match to TRBD1. This CDR3 comprises 17 residues. Losses at the gene ends were 0 bases for V and 1 base for J; bases not matched to a gene: 5. Germline CDR1 reads MNHEY; CDR2 reads SMNVEV (reference sequence). The CDR3 DNA reads TGTGCCAGCAGTTTATCGATATGGACAGGGAACACCGGGGAGCTGTTTTTT. Amino acid sequence: CASSLSIWTGNTGELFF.

A few counts support this clone. This sequence joins TRBV6-1 and TRBJ1-5; no reliable D call. CDR1 is MNHNS and CDR2 is SASEGT in the germline V gene. The CDR3 loop spans 14 amino acids. V was trimmed by 7 bases and J by 6 bases, leaving 16 bases between them. The CDR3 spells CASNQGGGFQPQHF. DNA for the CDR3: TGTGCCAGCAACCAAGGAGGAGGGTTTCAGCCCCAGCATTTT.

This clone was counted a few times. J is TRBJ2-7 and V is TRBV6-5; a possible D gene is TRBD2 (6 bases). The CDR3 runs 15 residues. Trimming shortened V by 0 bases and J by 3 bases, and 12 bases separated the two germline ends. Germline lookup yields CDR1 MNHEY and CDR2 SVGAGI. The CDR3 protein is CASSYSVGGIYEQYF. The CDR3 DNA is TGTGCCAGCAGTTACTCGGTTGGAGGGATCTACGAGCAGTACTTC.

The J gene is TRBJ2-1, the V gene TRBV4-1, with D perhaps given as TRBD1 or TRBD2 (5 bases each). V lost 0 bases and J lost 0, with 12 bases in between. In germline, CDR1 is MGHRA, CDR2 YSYEKL. The CDR3 length is 17 residues. CDR3 amino acids: CASSQESWGYSYNEQFF. As DNA, the CDR3 is TGCGCCAGCAGCCAAGAATCCTGGGGGTACTCCTACAATGAGCAGTTCTTC.

The CDR3 nucleotides read TGTGCCACCAGCACGCGGGGAGGGGGCTCCTATGGCTACACCTTC. Protein sequence: CATSTRGGGSYGYTF. The chain joins TRBV15 to TRBJ1-2; 7 bases match TRBD1. Trimming cost V 4 bases and J 4 bases; bases outside gene matches: 9. There are 15 residues in the CDR3. The germline V gene has CDR1 LNHNV and CDR2 YYDKDF (reference sequence).

This clone came up a few times. The CDR3 here is CATSRRAGGGYEQYF. As DNA, the CDR3 is TGTGCCACCAGCAGAAGGGCAGGGGGCGGTTACGAGCAGTACTTC. The chain employs TRBV15 and TRBJ2-7, with 8 bases aligning to TRBD1. Germline CDR1 is LNHNV and CDR2 is YYDKDF (reference sequence). The CDR3 extends over 15 amino acids. With V trimmed by 2 bases and J by 4 bases, 7 bases remained unmatched.

The V call is TRBV11-2, the J call TRBJ2-3, with D possibly being TRBD1 or TRBD2 (5 bases each). Trimming pared 6 bases from V and 2 bases from J, leaving 12 bases between. The CDR3 sequence is 14 residues long. Germline V gene sequence: CDR1 SGHAT, CDR2 FQNNGV. The CDR3 loop reads CASSLAGPTDTQYF. The CDR3 DNA reads TGTGCCAGCAGTCTAGCAGGGCCCACAGATACGCAGTATTTT. The variable domain in full, completed from reference TRBV11-2 and TRBJ2-3, reads EAGVAQSPRYKIIEKRQSVAFWCNPISGHATLYWYQQILGQGPKLLIQFQNNGVVDDSQLPKDRFSAERLKGVDSTLKIQPAKLEDSAVYLCASSLAGPTDTQYFGPGTRLTVL.

This clone was seen more than once but under ten times. V usage is TRBV7-2 and J usage is TRBJ2-5; tentative D call: TRBD1 (5 bases). The V gene's germline CDR1 is SGHTA and CDR2 FQGNSA. V lost 1 base to trimming and J lost 5 bases, with 11 bases between them. The length of the CDR3 is 14 residues. CDR3 sequence: CASSLDRTHETQYF. CDR3 in DNA: TGTGCCAGCAGCTTAGACAGGACCCACGAGACCCAGTACTTC.

This clone came up a few times. V is TRBV2 and J is TRBJ2-1; D call uncertain. The CDR3 is made up of 12 amino acids. Looked up from germline, CDR1 is SNHLY and CDR2 is FYNNEI. The ends were cut back, 7 bases at V and 4 bases at J, with 8 bases in the middle. CDR3 coding DNA: TGTGCCAGCACCGGAGATTACAATGAGCAGTTCTTC. This sequence encodes CASTGDYNEQFF.

The chain couples TRBV5-6 to TRBJ2-7; no clear D. V lost 0 bases, J lost 3 bases, and 7 bases lay in between. Germline V gene sequence: CDR1 SGHDT, CDR2 YYEEEE. This CDR3 comprises 13 residues. The DNA for the CDR3 is TGTGCCAGCAGCTTGGGGTCAGGCTACGAGCAGTACTTC. Protein sequence: CASSLGSGYEQYF.

A few counts support this clone. The gene calls are TRBV15 and TRBJ2-2; D possibly corresponds to TRBD1 (5 bases). Germline lookup yields CDR1 LNHNV and CDR2 YYDKDF (reference sequence). Trimming pared 3 bases from V and 7 bases from J, leaving 24 bases between. The CDR3 contains 18 residues. The CDR3 loop is CATSRVGNGAFLDGELFF. As DNA, the CDR3 is TGTGCCACCAGCAGGGTGGGGAATGGGGCCTTCTTAGACGGGGAGCTGTTTTTT.

A single count supports this clone. This chain links TRBV7-8 with TRBJ2-5, with D possibly TRBD2 on 5 matching bases. There are 14 residues in the CDR3. The ends were cut back, 8 bases at V and 4 bases at J, with 17 bases in the middle. The V gene's germline CDR1 is SGHVS and CDR2 FQNEAQ. The CDR3: CASLEDLAGETQYF. CDR3 DNA sequence: TGTGCCAGCCTTGAGGACTTAGCTGGAGAGACCCAGTACTTC.

In this sample, this clone turned up once. The V gene is TRBV6-5, the J gene TRBJ2-1; 10 positions agree with TRBD1. With V trimmed by 2 bases and J by 7 bases, 8 bases remained unmatched. CDR1 is MNHEY, CDR2 SVGAGI, per germline. The CDR3 runs to 16 residues. The CDR3 is CASSYTWTGGKNEQFF. CDR3 bases: TGTGCCAGCAGTTACACCTGGACAGGGGGAAAAAATGAGCAGTTCTTC.

The rearrangement links TRBV10-3 to TRBJ1-6, with 8 bases identical to TRBD1. Germline assignment: CDR1 ENHRY and CDR2 SYGVKD. This CDR3 spans 13 amino acids. J was trimmed by 8 bases and V by 5 bases; bases with no gene match: 2. CDR3 residues: CAISPGQDSPLHF. The CDR3 nucleotides are TGTGCCATCAGTCCGGGACAGGATTCACCCCTCCACTTT.

The J gene is TRBJ2-1, the V gene TRBV11-3; the D gene is possibly TRBD2 (7 bases). V was trimmed by 6 bases and J by 6 bases, leaving 15 bases between them. CDR3 size: 14 residues. The V gene's germline CDR1 is SGHNT and CDR2 YENEEA. CDR3 in DNA: TGTGCCAGCAGTCTCGGAGGGGGGGCCAATGAGCAGTTCTTC. It encodes CASSLGGGANEQFF.

The chain combines TRBV13 with TRBJ2-7; perhaps D is TRBD1 or TRBD2 (5 bases each). V lost 1 base to trimming and J lost 0 bases, with 10 bases between them. Per germline, CDR1 PRHDT and CDR2 FYEKMQ (reference sequence). The CDR3 extends over 15 amino acids. The CDR3 coding sequence is TGTGCCAGCAGCTTAGAGAGGGGTGGCTCCTACGAGCAGTACTTC. Amino acids: CASSLERGGSYEQYF.

This clone is medium-sized within its sample. The chain carries TRBV5-5 and TRBJ1-5, with D hard to call. The CDR3 loop spans 16 amino acids. Germline CDR1 reads SGHKS; CDR2 reads YYEKEE (reference sequence). The germline V and J ends were trimmed by 4 bases and 1 base, with 15 bases remaining between them. The CDR3 DNA reads TGTGCCAGCAGCCTGACGAGGGTAGAAAGCAATCAGCCCCAGCATTTT. Translation gives CASSLTRVESNQPQHF.

The table lists this clone with many counts. V is TRBV27 and J is TRBJ1-6; 8 positions agree with TRBD1. The CDR3 consists of 13 residues. The junction had 2 bases not matched to a gene; V was cut back by 6 bases and J by 7 bases. From germline, CDR1 is MNHEY and CDR2 SMNVEV (reference sequence). The DNA of the CDR3 is TGTGCCAGCAGCGGACAGGGAAATTCACCCCTCCACTTT. Its protein product is CASSGQGNSPLHF.

The chain couples TRBV5-6 to TRBJ1-6; D ambiguous. The CDR3 runs 14 residues. V dropped 4 bases and J dropped 0 bases, with 5 bases sitting between them. CDR1 is SGHDT, CDR2 YYEEEE, per germline. In DNA, the CDR3 is TGTGCCAGCAGCCTGGACTCCTATAATTCACCCCTCCACTTT. Protein: CASSLDSYNSPLHF.

This clone was counted only a few times. The gene calls are TRBV7-6 and TRBJ1-2; no firm D call. The CDR3 totals 16 residues. The germline V gene has CDR1 SGHVS and CDR2 FNYEAQ. The germline V and J ends were trimmed by 2 bases and 6 bases, with 19 bases remaining between them. The CDR3 region has the DNA TGTGCCAGCAGCTTAAGGGTGATCAGCGAGGGTGATGGCTACACCTTC. The encoded protein is CASSLRVISEGDGYTF.